This T cell receptor beta chain came from a study of T cells in Graves' hyperthyroidism and ophthalmopathy. In the study overall: Initial diagnosis, before any treatment, was when peripheral blood was collected.

This clonotype was detected once. A clone one base away is much larger, so this may be a read error. The CDR3 covers 13 residues. CDR1 and CDR2 (germline): MNHNS, SASEGT. Template material for amplifying TCR beta CDR3 regions consisted of RNA transcripts. During a first-round RT-PCR of the TCR CDR3, the HTBI primer set was used. TCRdb redid the calling of the multiplex PCR reads with MiXCR, one entry per CDR3 protein. This sample has around 400,000 distinct CDR3 sequences, with 20% to 30% found just once. This chain joins TRBV6-1 and TRBJ2-6; weak D call: TRBD1 (5 bases). Specimen: blood. This receptor was obtained from a man aged 45-65 years with Graves' hyperthyroidism. DNA for the CDR3: TGTGCCAGCAGGGATCCTGGGGCCAACGGCCTGACTTTC. It specifies CASRDPGANGLTF.